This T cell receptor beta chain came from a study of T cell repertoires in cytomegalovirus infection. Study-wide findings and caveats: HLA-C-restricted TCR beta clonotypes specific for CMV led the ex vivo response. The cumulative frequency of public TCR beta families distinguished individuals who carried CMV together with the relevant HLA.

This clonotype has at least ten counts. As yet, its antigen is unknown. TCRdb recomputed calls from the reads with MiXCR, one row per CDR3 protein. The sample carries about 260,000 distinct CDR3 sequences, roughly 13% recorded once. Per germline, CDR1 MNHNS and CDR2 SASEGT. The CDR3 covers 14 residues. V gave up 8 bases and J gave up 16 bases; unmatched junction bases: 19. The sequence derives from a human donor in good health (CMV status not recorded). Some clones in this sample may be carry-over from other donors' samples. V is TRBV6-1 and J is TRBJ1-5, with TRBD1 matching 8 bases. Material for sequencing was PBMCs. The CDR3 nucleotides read TGTGCCAGCTCCGACTGGACCGATCGGGGACAGGTCCATTTT. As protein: CASSDWTDRGQVHF.